Given below is one TCR beta chain in context. Its antigen remains unidentified. Then a second PCR, running roughly 7 to 11 cycles, was carried out with a sample-barcoded 5' primer and a J-beta primer mix. Each CDR3 protein is one row after TCRdb ran MiXCR on the 5' RACE reads. The sample includes 1,800,000 or so distinct CDR3 sequences, around 40% seen only once; the top ten take 23%. This sample is part of a study of blood T cells in healthy people across ages. This CDR3 has 15 residues. Trimming took 3 bases from V and 5 from J; bases not matched to a gene: 4. In germline, CDR1 is KGHSH, CDR2 LQKENI. Findings and limits, study-wide: The long-lived group displayed more naive CD4+ cells, plus higher diversity, than the aged donors did.

Approximately 9 milliliters was the volume of peripheral blood drawn from each donor. Samples had at least 6 million PBMCs isolated from them. Total RNA was isolated from each sample in quantities of at least 5 micrograms. The source of this sequence is a human donor in good health. The chain has TRBV18 and TRBJ2-5; 12 bases agree with TRBD1. The specimen was blood. The DNA for the CDR3 is TGTGCCAGCTCACCGGGGACAGGGGGCGACGAGACCCAGTACTTC. The encoded protein is CASSPGTGGDETQYF.